This T cell receptor (beta chain) was documented in a study of OX40 agonist ivuxolimab in advanced cancers. Regarding the study as a whole: No antigen was identified for the clonally expanded peripheral T cells. Those patients achieving a partial response at 0.1-3.0 mg/kg showed among the lowest clonal expansion.

With respect to this clone: Its antigen is not known.

The CDR3 spans 19 residues. Germline CDR1 MDHEN, CDR2 SYDVKM. Unmatched junction bases numbered 16, after V lost 0 bases and J lost 8 bases. Method: immunoSEQ multiplex PCR; TCRdb's copy keeps in-frame clones and lacks some. The table shows 35,000 to 45,000 clones, with 86% occurring only once. The clonotype was recovered from an adult with an advanced solid tumor such as melanoma, head and neck, liver or kidney cancer. The source material was CD4+ or CD8+ T cells sorted from blood, sampled in a trial of the OX40 agonist ivuxolimab. This chain joins TRBV28 and TRBJ1-6; 7 positions match TRBD1. CDR3 bases: TGTGCCAGCAGTTTATGGGGGGGTTCGACAGGGAGGGGGGATTCACCCCTCCACTTT. As protein: CASSLWGGSTGRGDSPLHF.